The rows below give T cell receptor beta chains drawn from one sample of a study of sequential checkpoint blockade in melanoma. Sequenced by immunoSEQ multiplex PCR; TCRdb stores in-frame clones only, minus some. The sample lists about 12,000 clones, 26% occurring once. The material was tumor tissue (inferred from file names), obtained from a patient given nivolumab and ipilimumab in sequence. The receptor source for this set is a human donor with melanoma. The conserved cysteine and the conserved F or W are not part of the CDR3 here. Fields, in order: V gene, J gene, CDR3 protein.

V: TRBV18
J: TRBJ2-6
CDR3: ASSPGLGANVLT

V: TRBV10-2
J: TRBJ1-2
CDR3: ASSESGEYGYT

V: TRBV29-1
J: TRBJ1-2
CDR3: SVEDPRKYGYT

V: TRBV19
J: TRBJ1-2
CDR3: ASSINGNYGYT

V: TRBV18
J: TRBJ2-3
CDR3: ASSQEGTGVSFSTDTQY

V: TRBV6-8
J: TRBJ2-5
CDR3: AAVRTGAAGETQY

V: TRBV10-2
J: TRBJ2-2
CDR3: ASSDRRTGELF

V: TRBV5-1
J: TRBJ1-2
CDR3: ASSLGWDPFGLIGYT

V: TRBV19
J: TRBJ1-4
CDR3: ATRRGREKLF

V: TRBV18
J: TRBJ1-2
CDR3: ASSPANRVGTYGYT

V: TRBV2
J: TRBJ2-1
CDR3: ASSENGLDEQF

V: TRBV11-3
J: TRBJ1-3
CDR3: ASSCHRGMGNTIY

V: TRBV9
J: TRBJ2-1
CDR3: ASSVSVLYNEQF

V: TRBV28
J: TRBJ2-2
CDR3: ASSPWTYNTGELF

V: TRBV2
J: TRBJ2-3
CDR3: ASSAGGLAGVLTSTDTQY

V: TRBV6-8
J: TRBJ2-1
CDR3: ASSHSGGALYNEQF

V: TRBV18
J: TRBJ2-2
CDR3: ASSPYNRPTGELF

V: TRBV11-3
J: TRBJ2-7
CDR3: ASSLLSGQQTYEQY

V: TRBV7-7
J: TRBJ1-1
CDR3: ASSLAKGAANTEAF

V: TRBV9
J: TRBJ1-2
CDR3: ASWDGAPGGYT

V: TRBV7-1
J: TRBJ2-3
CDR3: ASSLDAGPTDTQY

V: TRBV6-8
J: TRBJ1-3
CDR3: ASSNRVGNTIY